The 15 T cell receptor beta chains given below trace back to one sample, sequenced in a study of blood T cell repertoires in COVID-19. This table comes from immunoSEQ multiplex PCR, and its TCRdb copy is limited to in-frame clones, with some not included. The table has about 120,000 clones, more than 75% seen once. The source material was peripheral blood. These receptors originate from a woman in her sixties or seventies with acute or convalescent COVID-19.

The V call is TRBV3-1 (or the pseudogene TRBV3-2), the J call TRBJ2-2; possibly TRBD2 for D (5 bases). Germline CDR1 and CDR2: LGHDT and YNNKEL (reference sequence). Trimming left V 5 bases short and J 5 bases short, with 18 bases between. The CDR3 runs 16 residues. CDR3 nucleotides: TGTGCCAGCAGCGCTGGACTCAACCTCGGTACCGGGGAGCTGTTTTTT. As protein: CASSAGLNLGTGELFF.

This clone was counted only a few times. The chain uses TRBV29-1 and TRBJ1-4; D is perhaps TRBD1 (6 bases). The V end was cut by 6 bases, the J end by 8 bases, with 16 bases between. CDR3 length equals 13 residues. Germline CDR1 reads SQVTM; CDR2 reads ANQGSEA. This chain's CDR3 is CSVPGTSQEKLFF. The DNA for the CDR3 is TGCAGCGTCCCCGGGACATCTCAGGAAAAACTGTTTTTT.

V is TRBV28 and J is TRBJ1-2, with D uncertain. V was trimmed by 2 bases and J by 1 base, leaving 8 bases between them. Germline-derived CDR1 and CDR2 are MDHEN and SYDVKM. CDR3 length equals 14 residues. The CDR3 DNA reads TGTGCCAGCAGTTTAGGCAGAATTAACTATGGCTACACCTTC. Amino acids: CASSLGRINYGYTF.

The rearrangement uses TRBV5-1 and TRBJ1-6; D possibly corresponds to TRBD1 (5 bases). The CDR3 covers 14 residues. Germline loops: CDR1 SGHRS, CDR2 YFSETQ. Trimming pared 2 bases from V and 8 bases from J, leaving 11 bases between. In DNA, the CDR3 is TGCGCCAGCAGCTTTGGAGGGGCGGATTCACCCCTCCACTTT. Translation: CASSFGGADSPLHF.

V gene TRBV5-4 combines with J gene TRBJ2-1, with TRBD2 matching 16 bases. After removal of 2 bases from V and 7 bases from J, the junction contained 6 bases not matched to a gene. From germline, CDR1 is SGHNT and CDR2 YYREEE (reference sequence). The CDR3 is made up of 17 amino acids. The CDR3 reads CASSFGTSGGAENEQFF. CDR3 sequence (DNA): TGTGCCAGCAGCTTTGGGACTAGCGGGGGGGCCGAAAATGAGCAGTTCTTC. Based on the CDR3 plus reference TRBV5-4 and TRBJ2-1, the full variable domain is ETGVTQSPTHLIKTRGQQVTLRCSSQSGHNTVSWYQQALGQGPQFIFQYYREEENGRGNFPPRFSGLQFPNYSSELNVNALELDDSALYLCASSFGTSGGAENEQFFGPGTRLTVL.

The count of this clone is one. The rearrangement uses TRBV28 and TRBJ1-5; D gene unclear. CDR1 is MDHEN, CDR2 SYDVKM, per germline. The CDR3 extends over 18 amino acids. Trimming removed 7 bases from V and 1 base from J, with 23 bases in between. CDR3 loop: CASTSLDGVLSSNQPQHF. The DNA for the CDR3 is TGTGCCAGCACGTCCCTCGACGGGGTCCTATCGAGCAATCAGCCCCAGCATTTT.

The chain carries TRBV11-3 and TRBJ2-7; a weak D match, TRBD1 (6 bases). This CDR3 is 12 amino acids long. V was pared by 5 bases and J by 4 bases, with 9 bases between. Per germline, CDR1 SGHNT and CDR2 YENEEA. CDR3 amino acids: CASSPRGYEQYF. In DNA, the CDR3 is TGTGCCAGCAGCCCTAGGGGGTACGAGCAGTACTTC.

V is TRBV9 and J is TRBJ1-6; a possible D gene is TRBD1 (6 bases). The CDR3 loop spans 12 amino acids. Germline CDR1 reads SGDLS; CDR2 reads YYNGEE. The V gene lost 4 bases and the J gene lost 15 bases, with 14 bases spanning the gap. This CDR3 reads CASSITGKLLHF. The CDR3 coding sequence is TGTGCCAGCAGCATCACAGGGAAACTCCTCCACTTT.

The DNA for the CDR3 is TGTGCCAGCAGTTCGACAGGGGGCTATTTCAGGTCCCTCCACTTT. Protein product: CASSSTGGYFRSLHF. V usage is TRBV28 and J usage is TRBJ1-6; 10 bases line up with TRBD1. The CDR3 is 15 residues long. Germline CDR1 is MDHEN and CDR2 is SYDVKM. The V segment lost 4 bases and the J segment 14 bases; nucleotides outside the gene matches: 11.

The chain has TRBV10-3 and TRBJ1-1; 7 nucleotides align to TRBD1. Germline CDR1 is ENHRY and CDR2 is SYGVKD. The CDR3 length is 12 residues. After removal of 2 bases from V and 8 bases from J, the junction contained 2 bases not matched to a gene. DNA for the CDR3: TGTGCCATCAGTGAGGCGGACAGGGAAGCTTTCTTT. It encodes CAISEADREAFF.

The J gene is TRBJ1-6, the V gene TRBV19, with 7 positions matching TRBD1. This CDR3 contains 16 residues. Germline V gives CDR1 LNHDA, CDR2 SQIVND (reference sequence). The V segment lost 6 bases and the J segment 0 bases; nucleotides outside the gene matches: 5. The CDR3 is CASRVGQSSYNSPLHF. CDR3 nucleotides: TGTGCCAGTAGGGTGGGACAGAGCTCCTATAATTCACCCCTCCACTTT.

The chain carries TRBV5-1 and TRBJ1-2, with 7 bases fitting TRBD1. V was clipped by 1 base and J by 0 bases; unmatched bases: 9. This CDR3 region has 17 residues. In germline, CDR1 is SGHRS, CDR2 YFSETQ. CDR3 amino acids: CASSLLTGPNTNYGYTF. CDR3 coding DNA: TGCGCCAGCAGCTTGCTGACAGGGCCCAATACTAACTATGGCTACACCTTC.

With respect to this clone: The sample has other DNA sequences that encode this CDR3 too. CDR3: CASSPGQGNTEAFF. The CDR3 DNA follows: TGTGCCAGCTCACCCGGACAGGGGAACACTGAAGCTTTCTTT. The rearrangement uses TRBV18 and TRBJ1-1, with TRBD1 identical over 8 bases. V dropped 3 bases and J dropped 1; count of bases not matched to a gene: 1. The germline gives CDR1 KGHSH, CDR2 LQKENI. The CDR3 spans 14 residues.

This clone was counted a few times. The chain joins TRBV14 to TRBJ1-1; D may be TRBD1 (5 bases). This CDR3 spans 15 amino acids. The V gene lost 1 base and the J gene lost 0 bases, with 9 bases spanning the gap. CDR1 and CDR2 from the germline V gene are SGHDN and FVKESK. The DNA for the CDR3 is TGTGCCAGCAGCCAAGTTGACAGACTGAACACTGAAGCTTTCTTT. This codes for CASSQVDRLNTEAFF.

CDR3 in amino acids: CASSQEGRTDYTEAFF. Here the CDR3 DNA reads TGTGCCAGCAGCCAAGAGGGAAGGACAGACTACACTGAAGCTTTCTTT. V is TRBV3-1 (or the pseudogene TRBV3-2) and J is TRBJ1-1; a weak D match, TRBD1 (6 bases). The CDR3 is 16 amino acids. The V and J ends lost 0 bases and 3 bases respectively, with 14 bases between them. Per germline, CDR1 LGHDT and CDR2 YNNKEL (reference sequence).